This T cell receptor (beta chain) is drawn from a study of regulatory dendritic cells for organ transplantation. Concerning this clone itself: Its antigen is not known.

Study outcomes and limitations: Memory CD8+ clonal expansion seemed more limited with regulatory than mature dendritic cells. Naive CD4+ and CD8+ repertoires were highly diverse; memory CD8+ was most oligoclonal. The authors noted considerable between-person heterogeneity in alloreactive memory CD8+ cells.

Measured with immunoSEQ multiplex PCR; TCRdb has only the in-frame clones, and not every one. The repertoire holds about 29,000 clones, with about four fifths as singletons. This CDR3 spans 12 amino acids. Trimming stripped 4 bases from V and 8 bases from J, with 12 bases between. Germline values: CDR1 SGHDT, CDR2 YYEEEE. The clonotype was recovered from a human donor in good health. What was sequenced was naive CD4+ T cells from blood. Subset of the sample: CD45RA+ naive T cells. The chain combines TRBV5-6 with TRBJ1-2; D gene ambiguous. The CDR3 is CASSPAGNGYTF. CDR3 bases: TGTGCCAGCAGCCCGGCGGGTAACGGCTACACCTTC.